This T cell receptor beta chain stems from a study of shared clonotypes between healthy human individuals. Naive CD8 cells comprised CD45RO-negative, CCR7-positively selected cells, excluding terminally differentiated effector memory CD45RA+ cells. Execution of the assay was at deep level. Method: immunoSEQ multiplex PCR; TCRdb's copy keeps in-frame clones and lacks some. This table has under 2,000,000 clones, just under 95% appearing once. Whole-study findings and limits: Incompleteness in sorted-subset sequencing, despite large depth, was shown by rarefaction.

Trimming stripped 8 bases from V and 7 bases from J, with 14 bases between. The CDR3 is 13 residues long. From germline, CDR1 is MNHEY and CDR2 SVGAGI. Comment on this clone: Its antigen is still unknown.

The rearrangement uses TRBV6-5 and TRBJ2-2; perhaps D is TRBD1 or TRBD2 (6 bases each). Material for sequencing was naive CD8+ T cells sorted from blood. This TCR came from a man aged 18 to 30 in good health. The CDR3 DNA sequence: TGTGCCAGCGGGGGGCTGCCCGGCGGGGAGCTGTTTTTT. Its protein is CASGGLPGGELFF.